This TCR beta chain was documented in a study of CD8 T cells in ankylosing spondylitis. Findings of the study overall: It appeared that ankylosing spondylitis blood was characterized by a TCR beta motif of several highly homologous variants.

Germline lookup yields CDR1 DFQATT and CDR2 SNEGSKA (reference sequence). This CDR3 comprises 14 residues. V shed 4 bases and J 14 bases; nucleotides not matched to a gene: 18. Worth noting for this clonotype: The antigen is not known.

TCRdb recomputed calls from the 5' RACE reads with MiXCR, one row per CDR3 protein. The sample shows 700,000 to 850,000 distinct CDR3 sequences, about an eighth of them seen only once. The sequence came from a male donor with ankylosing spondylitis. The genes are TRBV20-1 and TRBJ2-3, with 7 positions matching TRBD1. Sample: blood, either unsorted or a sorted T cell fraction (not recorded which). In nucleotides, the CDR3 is TGCAGTGCTACCACCGTCGCCGACCAGGGGGTTTGGTATTTT. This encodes CSATTVADQGVWYF.